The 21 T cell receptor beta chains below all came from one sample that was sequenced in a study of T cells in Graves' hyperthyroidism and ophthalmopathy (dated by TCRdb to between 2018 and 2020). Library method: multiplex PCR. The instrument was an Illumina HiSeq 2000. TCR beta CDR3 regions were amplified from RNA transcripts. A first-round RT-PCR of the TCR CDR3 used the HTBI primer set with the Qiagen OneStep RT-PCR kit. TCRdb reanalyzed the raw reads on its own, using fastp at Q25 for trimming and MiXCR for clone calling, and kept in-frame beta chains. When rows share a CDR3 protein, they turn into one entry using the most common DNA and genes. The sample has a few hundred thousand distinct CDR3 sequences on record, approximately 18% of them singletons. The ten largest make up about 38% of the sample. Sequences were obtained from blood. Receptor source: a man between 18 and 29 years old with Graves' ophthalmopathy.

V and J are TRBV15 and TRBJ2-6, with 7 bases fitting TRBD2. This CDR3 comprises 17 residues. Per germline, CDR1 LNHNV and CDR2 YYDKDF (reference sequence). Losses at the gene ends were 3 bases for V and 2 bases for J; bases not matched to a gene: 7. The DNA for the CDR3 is TGTGCCACCAGCAGGGGGGGGGGGAGCCCTGGGGCCAACGTCCTGACTTTC. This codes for CATSRGGGSPGANVLTF.

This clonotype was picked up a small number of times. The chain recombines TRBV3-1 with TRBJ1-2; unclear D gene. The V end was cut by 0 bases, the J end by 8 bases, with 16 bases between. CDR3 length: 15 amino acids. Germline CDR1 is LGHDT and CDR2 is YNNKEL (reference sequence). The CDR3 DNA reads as TGTGCCAGCAGCCAAGAGCAGGTTCAGTATCACGGCTACACCTTC. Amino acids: CASSQEQVQYHGYTF.

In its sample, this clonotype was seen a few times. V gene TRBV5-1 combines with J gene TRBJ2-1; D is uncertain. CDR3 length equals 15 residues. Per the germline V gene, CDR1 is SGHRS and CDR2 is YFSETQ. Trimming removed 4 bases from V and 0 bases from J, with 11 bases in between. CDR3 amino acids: CASSDGFSSYNEQFF. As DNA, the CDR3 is TGCGCCAGCAGCGATGGATTTAGCTCCTACAATGAGCAGTTCTTC.

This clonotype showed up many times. The CDR3 loop is CSVLDTGVDGYTF. Here the CDR3 DNA reads TGCAGCGTTCTAGACACGGGCGTCGATGGCTACACCTTC. The chain has TRBV29-1 and TRBJ1-2; D call uncertain. V was clipped by 5 bases and J by 6 bases, with 16 bases between them. Per germline, CDR1 SQVTM and CDR2 ANQGSEA. The CDR3 runs to 13 residues.

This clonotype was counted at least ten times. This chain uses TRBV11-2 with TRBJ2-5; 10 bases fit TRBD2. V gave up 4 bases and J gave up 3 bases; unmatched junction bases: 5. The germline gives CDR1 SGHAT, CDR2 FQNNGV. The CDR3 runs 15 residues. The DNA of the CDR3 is TGTGCCAGCAGCTACCCGAGCGGGGGGGAAGAGACCCAGTACTTC. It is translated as CASSYPSGGEETQYF. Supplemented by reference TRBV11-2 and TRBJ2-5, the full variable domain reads EAGVAQSPRYKIIEKRQSVAFWCNPISGHATLYWYQQILGQGPKLLIQFQNNGVVDDSQLPKDRFSAERLKGVDSTLKIQPAKLEDSAVYLCASSYPSGGEETQYFGPGTRLLVL.

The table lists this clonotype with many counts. CDR3 sequence reads: CSAQGQSHLWEQYF. DNA of the CDR3: TGCAGTGCCCAGGGACAGAGCCATCTGTGGGAGCAGTACTTC. The chain carries TRBV20-1 and TRBJ2-7, with 7 nucleotides matching TRBD1. Trimming took 6 bases from V and 7 from J; bases not matched to a gene: 15. Per the germline V gene, CDR1 is DFQATT and CDR2 is SNEGSKA (reference sequence). This CDR3 is built from 14 residues.

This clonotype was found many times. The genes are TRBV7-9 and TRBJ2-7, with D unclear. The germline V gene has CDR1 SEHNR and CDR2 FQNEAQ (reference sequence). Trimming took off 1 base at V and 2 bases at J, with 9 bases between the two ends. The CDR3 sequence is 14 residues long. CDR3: CASSLEELPYEQYF. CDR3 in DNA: TGTGCCAGCAGCTTAGAGGAACTTCCCTACGAGCAGTACTTC.

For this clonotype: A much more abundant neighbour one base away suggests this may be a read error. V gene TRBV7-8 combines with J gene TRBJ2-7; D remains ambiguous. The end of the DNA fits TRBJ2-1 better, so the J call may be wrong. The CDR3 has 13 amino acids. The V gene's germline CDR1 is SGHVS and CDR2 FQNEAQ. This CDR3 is CASAAGPSYEQFF. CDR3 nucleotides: TGTGCCAGTGCAGCCGGGCCCTCCTACGAGCAGTTCTTC.

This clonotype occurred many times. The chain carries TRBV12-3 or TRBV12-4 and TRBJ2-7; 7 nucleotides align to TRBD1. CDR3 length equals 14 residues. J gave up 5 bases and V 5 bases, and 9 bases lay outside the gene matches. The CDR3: CASSHKTGTDEQYF. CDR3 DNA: TGTGCCAGCAGTCATAAGACAGGGACCGACGAGCAGTACTTC.

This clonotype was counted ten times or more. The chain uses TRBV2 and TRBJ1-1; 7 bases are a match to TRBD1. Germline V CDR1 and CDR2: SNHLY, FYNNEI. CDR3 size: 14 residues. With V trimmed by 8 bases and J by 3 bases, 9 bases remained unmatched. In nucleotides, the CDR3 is TGTGCCAGCCCGCTTGACAGGGCGGACACTGAAGCTTTCTTT. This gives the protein CASPLDRADTEAFF. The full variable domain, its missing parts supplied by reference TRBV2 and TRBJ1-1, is EPEVTQTPSHQVTQMGQEVILRCVPISNHLYFYWYRQILGQKVEFLVSFYNNEISEKSEIFDDQFSVERPDGSNFTLKIRSTKLEDSAMYFCASPLDRADTEAFFGQGTRLTVV.

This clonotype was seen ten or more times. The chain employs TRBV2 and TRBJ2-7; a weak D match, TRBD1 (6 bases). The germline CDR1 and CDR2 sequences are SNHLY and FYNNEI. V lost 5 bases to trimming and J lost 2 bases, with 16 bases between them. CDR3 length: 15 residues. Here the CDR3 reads CASSPSPDRPYEQYF. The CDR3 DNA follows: TGTGCCAGCAGTCCATCCCCCGACAGGCCCTACGAGCAGTACTTC.

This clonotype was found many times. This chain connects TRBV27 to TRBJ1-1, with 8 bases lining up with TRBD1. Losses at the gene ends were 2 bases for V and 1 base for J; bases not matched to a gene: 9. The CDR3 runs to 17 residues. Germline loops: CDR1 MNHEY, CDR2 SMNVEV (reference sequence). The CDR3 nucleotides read TGTGCCAGCAGTTTAAAAGGGACAGGAGGTGGGAACACTGAAGCTTTCTTT. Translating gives CASSLKGTGGGNTEAFF.

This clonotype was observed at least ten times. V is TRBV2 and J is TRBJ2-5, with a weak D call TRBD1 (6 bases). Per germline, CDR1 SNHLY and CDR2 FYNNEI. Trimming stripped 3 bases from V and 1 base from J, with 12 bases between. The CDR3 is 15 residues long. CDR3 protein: CASSEGAAPQETQYF. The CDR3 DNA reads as TGTGCCAGCAGTGAGGGGGCGGCCCCCCAAGAGACCCAGTACTTC.

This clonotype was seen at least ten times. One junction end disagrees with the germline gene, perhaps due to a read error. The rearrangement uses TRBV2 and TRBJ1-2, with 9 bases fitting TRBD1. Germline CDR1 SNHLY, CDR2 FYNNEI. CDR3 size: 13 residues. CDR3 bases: TGTGCCAGCAGCGAAGGACAGGGGTGGGGCTACACCTTC. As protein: CASSEGQGWGYTF.

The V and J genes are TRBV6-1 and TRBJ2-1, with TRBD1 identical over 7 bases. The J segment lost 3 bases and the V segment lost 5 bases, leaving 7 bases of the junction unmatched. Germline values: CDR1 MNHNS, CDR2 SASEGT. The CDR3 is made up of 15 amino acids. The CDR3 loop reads CASSLQGEYYNEQFF. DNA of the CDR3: TGTGCCAGCAGTCTGCAGGGGGAGTACTACAATGAGCAGTTCTTC.

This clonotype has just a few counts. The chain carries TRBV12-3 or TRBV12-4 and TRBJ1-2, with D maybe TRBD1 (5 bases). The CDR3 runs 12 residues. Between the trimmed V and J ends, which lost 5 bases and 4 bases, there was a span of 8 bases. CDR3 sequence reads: CASSRGSYGYTF. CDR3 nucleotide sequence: TGTGCCAGCAGTCGGGGGAGCTATGGCTACACCTTC.

Here the CDR3 reads CASISVNTEAFF. CDR3 coding DNA: TGCGCCAGTATTTCAGTGAACACTGAAGCTTTCTTT. J is TRBJ1-1 and V is TRBV10-2; the D is unclear. In germline, CDR1 is WSHSY, CDR2 SAAADI. The V end was cut by 9 bases, the J end by 0 bases, with 8 bases between. This CDR3 comprises 12 residues.

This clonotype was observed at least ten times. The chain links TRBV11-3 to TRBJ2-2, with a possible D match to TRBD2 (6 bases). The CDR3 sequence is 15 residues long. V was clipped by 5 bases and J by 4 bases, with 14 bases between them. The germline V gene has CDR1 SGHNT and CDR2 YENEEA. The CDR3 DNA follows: TGTGCCAGCAGCCCCGGGCGGCGGGGCACCGGGGAGCTGTTTTTT. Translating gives CASSPGRRGTGELFF.

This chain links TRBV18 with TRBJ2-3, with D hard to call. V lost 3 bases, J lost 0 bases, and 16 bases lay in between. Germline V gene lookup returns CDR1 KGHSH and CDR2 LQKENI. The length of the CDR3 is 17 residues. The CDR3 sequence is CASSPDQKGPSTDTQYF. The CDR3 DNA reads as TGTGCCAGCTCACCTGATCAAAAAGGCCCTAGCACAGATACGCAGTATTTT.

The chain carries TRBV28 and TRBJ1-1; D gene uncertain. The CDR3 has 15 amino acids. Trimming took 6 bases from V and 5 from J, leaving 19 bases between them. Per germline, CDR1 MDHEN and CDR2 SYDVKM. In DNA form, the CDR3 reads TGTGCCAGCAGGGCCCCAGAAATGTGGCGGACTGAAGCTTTCTTT. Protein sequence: CASRAPEMWRTEAFF.

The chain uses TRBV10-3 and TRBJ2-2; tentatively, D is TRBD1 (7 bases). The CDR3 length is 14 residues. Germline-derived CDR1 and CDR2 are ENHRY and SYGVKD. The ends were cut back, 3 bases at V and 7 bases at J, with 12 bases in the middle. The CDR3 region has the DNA TGTGCCATCAGTGAAGCAGGGGGGATCGGGGAGCTGTTTTTT. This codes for CAISEAGGIGELFF.